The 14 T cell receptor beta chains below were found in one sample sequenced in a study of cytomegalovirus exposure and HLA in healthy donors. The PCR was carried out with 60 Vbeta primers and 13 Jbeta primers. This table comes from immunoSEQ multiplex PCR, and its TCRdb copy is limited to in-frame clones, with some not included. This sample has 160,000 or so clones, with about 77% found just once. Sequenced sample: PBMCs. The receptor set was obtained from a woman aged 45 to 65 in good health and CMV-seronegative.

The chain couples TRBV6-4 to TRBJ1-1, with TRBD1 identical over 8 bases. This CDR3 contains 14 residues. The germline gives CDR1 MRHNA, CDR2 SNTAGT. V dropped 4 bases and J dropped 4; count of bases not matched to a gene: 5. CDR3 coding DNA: TGTGCCAGCAGTGGGACAGGGAGTCTCACTGAAGCTTTCTTT. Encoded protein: CASSGTGSLTEAFF.

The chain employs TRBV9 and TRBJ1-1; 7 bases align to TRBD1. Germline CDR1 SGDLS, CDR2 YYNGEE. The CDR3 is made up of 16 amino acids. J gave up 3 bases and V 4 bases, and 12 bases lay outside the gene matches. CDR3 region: CASSLRTGESDTEAFF. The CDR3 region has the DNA TGTGCCAGCAGCCTACGAACAGGGGAGAGTGACACTGAAGCTTTCTTT.

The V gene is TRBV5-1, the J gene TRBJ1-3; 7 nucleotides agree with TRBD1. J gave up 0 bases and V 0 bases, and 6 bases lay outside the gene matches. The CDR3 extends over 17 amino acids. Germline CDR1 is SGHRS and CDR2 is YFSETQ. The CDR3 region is CASSLGSGQSSGNTIYF. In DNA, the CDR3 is TGCGCCAGCAGCTTGGGGTCGGGACAGAGCTCTGGAAACACCATATATTTT.

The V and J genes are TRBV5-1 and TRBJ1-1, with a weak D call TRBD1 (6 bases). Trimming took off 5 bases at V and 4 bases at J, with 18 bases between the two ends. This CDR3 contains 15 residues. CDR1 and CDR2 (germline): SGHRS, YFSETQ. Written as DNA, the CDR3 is TGCGCCAGCAGTAGAGACCGGGACAAACTCACTGAAGCTTTCTTT. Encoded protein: CASSRDRDKLTEAFF. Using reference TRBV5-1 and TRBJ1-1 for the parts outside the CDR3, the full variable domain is KAGVTQTPRYLIKTRGQQVTLSCSPISGHRSVSWYQQTPGQGLQFLFEYFSETQRNKGNFPGRFSGRQFSNSRSEMNVSTLELGDSALYLCASSRDRDKLTEAFFGQGTRLTVV.

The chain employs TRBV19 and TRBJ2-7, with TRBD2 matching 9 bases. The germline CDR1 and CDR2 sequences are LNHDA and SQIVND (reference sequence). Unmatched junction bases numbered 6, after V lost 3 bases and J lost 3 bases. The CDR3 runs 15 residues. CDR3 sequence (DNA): TGTGCCAGTAGTATTCGTGCTAGCGGGGACTACGAGCAGTACTTC. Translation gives CASSIRASGDYEQYF.

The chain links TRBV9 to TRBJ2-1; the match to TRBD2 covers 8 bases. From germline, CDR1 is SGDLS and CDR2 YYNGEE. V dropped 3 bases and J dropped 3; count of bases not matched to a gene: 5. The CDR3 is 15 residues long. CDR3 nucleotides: TGTGCCAGCAGCGCGAGCGGGAGTGGCTACAATGAGCAGTTCTTC. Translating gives CASSASGSGYNEQFF.

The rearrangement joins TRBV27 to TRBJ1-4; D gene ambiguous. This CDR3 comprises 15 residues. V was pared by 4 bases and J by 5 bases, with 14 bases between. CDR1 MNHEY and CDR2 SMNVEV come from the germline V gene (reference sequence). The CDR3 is CASSSSRHRNEKLFF. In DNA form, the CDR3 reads TGTGCCAGCAGTTCCTCAAGACATCGAAATGAAAAACTGTTTTTT.

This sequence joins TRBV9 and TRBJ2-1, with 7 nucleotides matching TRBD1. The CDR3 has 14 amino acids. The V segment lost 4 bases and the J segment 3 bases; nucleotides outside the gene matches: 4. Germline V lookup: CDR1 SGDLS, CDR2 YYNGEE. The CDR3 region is CASSLTGIYNEQFF. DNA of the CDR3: TGTGCCAGCAGCCTGACAGGGATCTACAATGAGCAGTTCTTC.

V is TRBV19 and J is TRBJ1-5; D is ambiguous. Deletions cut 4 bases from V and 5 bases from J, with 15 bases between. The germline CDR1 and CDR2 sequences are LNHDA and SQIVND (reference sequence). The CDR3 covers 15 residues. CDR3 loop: CASSSRLMAYQPQHF. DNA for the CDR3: TGTGCCAGTAGTAGTAGACTCATGGCCTATCAGCCCCAGCATTTT.

The CDR3 sequence: CASSLAPAAEQFF. CDR3 nucleotide sequence: TGTGCCAGCAGCTTAGCCCCTGCGGCCGAGCAGTTCTTC. The genes are TRBV7-9 and TRBJ2-1; D unresolved. Trimming left V 0 bases short and J 10 bases short, with 10 bases between. The CDR3 is made up of 13 amino acids. From germline, CDR1 is SEHNR and CDR2 FQNEAQ (reference sequence).

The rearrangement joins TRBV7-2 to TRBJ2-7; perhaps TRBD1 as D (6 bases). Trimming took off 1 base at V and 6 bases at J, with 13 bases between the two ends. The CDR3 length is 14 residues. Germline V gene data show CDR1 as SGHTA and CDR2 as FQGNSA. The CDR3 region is CASSLGQGRIEQYF. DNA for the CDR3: TGTGCCAGCAGCTTAGGGCAGGGGCGCATCGAGCAGTACTTC. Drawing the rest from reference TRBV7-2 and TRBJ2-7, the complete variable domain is GAGVSQSPSNKVTEKGKDVELRCDPISGHTALYWYRQSLGQGLEFLIYFQGNSAPDKSGLPSDRFSAERTGGSVSTLTIQRTQQEDSAVYLCASSLGQGRIEQYFGPGTRLTVT.

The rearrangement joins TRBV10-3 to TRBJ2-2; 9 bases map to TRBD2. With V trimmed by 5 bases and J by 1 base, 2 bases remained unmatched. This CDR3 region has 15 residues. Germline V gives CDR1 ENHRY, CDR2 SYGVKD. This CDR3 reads CAISRLAENTGELFF. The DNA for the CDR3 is TGTGCCATCAGTCGACTAGCGGAGAACACCGGGGAGCTGTTTTTT.

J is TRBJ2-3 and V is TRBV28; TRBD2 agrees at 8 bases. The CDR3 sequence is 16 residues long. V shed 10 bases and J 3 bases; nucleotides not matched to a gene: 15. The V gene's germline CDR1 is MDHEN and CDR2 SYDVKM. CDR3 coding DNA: TGTGCCATCCCAGGCCCGGGGGGGGGCAAAACAGATACGCAGTATTTT. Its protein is CAIPGPGGGKTDTQYF.

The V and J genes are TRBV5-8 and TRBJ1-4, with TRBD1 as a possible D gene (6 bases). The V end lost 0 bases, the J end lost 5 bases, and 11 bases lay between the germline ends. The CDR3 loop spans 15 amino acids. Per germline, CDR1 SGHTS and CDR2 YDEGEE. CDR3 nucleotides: TGTGCCAGCAGCTTGGGGGGGCCTTTGAATGAAAAACTGTTTTTT. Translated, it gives CASSLGGPLNEKLFF.